This T cell receptor (beta chain) was sequenced during a study of persistence of HIV-infected CD4 T cells (dated by TCRdb to the early 2020s). For the wider study: Participants had been on suppressive ART for a median of about eight years. Peripheral blood samples of up to 180 mL were taken at multiple time points, with the exception of two participants who underwent leukapheresis at a single time point. The clonality of all cells in each sorted population was measured by TCRbeta sequencing, and the clonality of infected cells was measured by proviral sequencing. Anti-CD3/anti-CD28 stimulation activated a higher proportion of cells, with a lower memory fraction, than antigen stimulation. Cross-participant TCR cluster analysis included 8 or 9 participants for CMV and more than five participants for Gag. The study isolated CMV- and HIV-1 Gag-responding CD4+ T cells from ART-treated individuals to examine antigen-driven clonal expansion of HIV-1-infected cells.

Overall study results and their limits: Significantly lower TCRbeta richness was observed in CMV- and Gag-responding cells than in anti-CD3/anti-CD28-responding cells, and higher oligoclonality was observed in CMV-responding cells than in CD3/CD28-stimulated and Gag-responding cells. Few individuals were included in the study, and only a limited range of antigens was tested. Degenerate expanded CDR3beta sequences were enriched in antigen-responding cells, suggesting convergent selection of CD4+ responses to CMV and Gag. Bulk TCR analyses could not be limited to the rare CMV-responding cells that actually contained HIV-1 proviruses. Within the same sorted populations, TCR oligoclonality correlated with proviral oligoclonality.

V is shortened by 4 bases, J by 1 base, and the region joining them spans 22 bases. From its cysteine to its phenylalanine, the CDR3 spans 18 amino acids. CDR3 DNA only is kept here, 54 bases in frame from base 1. From a lookup of the germline V gene (reference sequence), CDR1 and CDR2 are LNHDA and SQIVND. In the paper's terms, the treatment or condition label means: suppressive antiretroviral therapy. Cells were stimulated with anti-CD3/anti-CD28 magnetic beads as a nonspecific positive control representing the CD4+ T cell repertoire. Sorting of responding CD4+ T cells was based on upregulation of both CD40 ligand and CD69. Participants were HIV-1-infected adults who started suppressive ART during chronic infection. Plasma HIV-1 RNA had been undetectable (below 50 copies/mL) in participants for at least 4 years. To be included, participants needed a CD4+ T cell count above 400 cells/uL and a positive CMV serology. Before stimulation, PBMCs were isolated using density centrifugation and depleted of CD8+ T cells. For around 17 hours, CD8-depleted PBMCs were stimulated with anti-CD28/CD49d costimulation, a CD40-blocking antibody, and enfuvirtide, which was added to prevent new infections. Cell sorting was done on a Beckman Coulter MoFlo Legacy or XDP sorter, and dead cells were excluded with propidium iodide. Genomic DNA was extracted using the QIAamp DNA Mini Kit for samples with more than one million cells and using the Quick-DNA Microprep Kit for all other samples.

TCRbeta repertoires were sequenced from genomic DNA with the immunoSEQ hsTCRB assay version 4 in survey mode. For TCRbeta sequencing, genomic DNA was diluted to around 9.9 ng/uL, with up to 1 ug used per sample. The original methods were these. Analysis of the TCRbeta data was done in ImmunoSeq Analyzer 3.0, and diversity was computed on productive nucleotide rearrangements. The improved Chao index was used to estimate lower-bound TCR diversity, and the Gini coefficient was used to estimate clonality using the Immunarch R package. Different nucleotide rearrangements encoding the same CDR3beta amino acid sequence were counted as distinct clonotypes. Differential abundance analysis identified TCRbeta sequences significantly enriched in antigen-responding cells relative to anti-CD3/anti-CD28-activated cells. GLIPH2 clustered TCRs by predicted peptide-MHC specificity, both within individual participants and across merged participant data sets. As stored in TCRdb, this immuneACCESS dataset retains in-frame rearrangements with V and J assigned. A fraction of the clones does not appear; measured against another copy, unresolved V genes explain less than half of the discrepancy, and the remainder lacks a known reason. V and J calls and clone size follow that table, whereas D and trimming were derived from the DNA. The sample table lists roughly 48,000 clones, about 88% of them with a count of one. 0.4% to 0.5% of the sample is held by the ten biggest clonotypes.

Worth noting for this clone: Its specific antigen is unknown. There are no base qualities to consult, and no much larger clone falls within one base.

This specimen was CD4+ T cells sorted from PBMCs after roughly 18-hour stimulation, taken from a patient who received antiretroviral therapy. This specimen's cell subset or site label, interpreted: CD40L+CD69+ CD4 T cells responding to anti-CD3/anti-CD28 beads, representing the overall repertoire. The receptor was derived from an adult woman with HIV who was CMV-seropositive. Recombination connected TRBV19 to TRBJ1-1; a weak D assignment points to TRBD1 (6 bases agree). The CDR3 amino acid sequence is: CASSTMMNRASKNTEAFF. The nucleotide sequence reads TGTGCCAGTAGTACGATGATGAACAGGGCCTCTAAGAACACTGAAGCTTTCTTT.